The clone carrying this TCR beta chain was observed many times. This sample stems from a study of human T cells and chemical hapten exposure. Looking at the study overall: Sensitizing treatment utilized 2% DPC over a roughly 2 cm by roughly 2 cm portion of upper inner arm skin. Patients got weekly scalp diphenylcyclopropenone doses over the approximately 25-week study.

Time point here: pre-sensitization, week 0. Treatment indicated: therapeutic diphenylcyclopropenone sensitization with weekly scalp DPC. Alopecia patients between 18 and 70 years old and suitable for DPC were used as donors. The library attached unique molecular identifiers to individual cDNA molecules. TCRdb fed the RACE reads into MiXCR, producing one record per CDR3 protein. The repertoire holds under 400,000 distinct CDR3 sequences, with roughly 4.6% as singletons. The source is a woman aged 45-65 years with alopecia areata. Some clones in this sample may be carry-over from other donors' samples. Sequenced here: whole blood, sampled in connection with sensitization to the hapten diphenylcyclopropenone (DPC).

The chain's CDR3 is CASSYGTGQETQYF. Written as DNA, the CDR3 is TGTGCCAGCAGTTACGGGACAGGTCAAGAGACCCAGTACTTC. The chain joins TRBV6-5 to TRBJ2-5; 8 bases fit TRBD1. Germline V CDR1 and CDR2: MNHEY, SVGAGI. The CDR3 runs to 14 residues. The V segment lost 2 bases and the J segment 2 bases; nucleotides outside the gene matches: 1.